This paragraph covers one TCR beta chain sequence. Its antigen has not been determined. No base qualities exist here, and no much larger clone lies one base off it. CDR1 is given as LNHDA and CDR2 as SQIVND, both from the germline V gene (reference sequence). From its cysteine to its phenylalanine, the CDR3 spans 15 amino acids. CDR3 DNA only is kept here, 45 bases in frame from base 1. V ends up 3 bases short and J 3 bases short, with an unmatched junction base count of 1. This sample was taken from a study of shared clonotypes between healthy human individuals (dated by TCRdb to about 2020). Study-level background: Two women and a few men aged 18 to 49 years were included in the cohort. For each donor, CD4 naive and CD4 memory were each run on three plates, CD8 naive on two plates, and CD8 memory on one plate. Blood TCR repertoires of 5 or 6 healthy adults were deeply sequenced to estimate repertoire size and the extent of clonotype sharing between individuals. Libraries were prepared and TCR repertoires were sequenced by different laboratories using diverse techniques, in order to increase sequencing depth and limit assay-specific biases. Between about 0.8 and 9.5 billion PBMCs per donor were obtained by leukapheresis. Overall results and qualifications from the work: Because the study included a small number of donors, the genetic and exposure-history diversity represented was limited. Compared with non-shared clonotypes, clonotypes shared by all four sorted-subset donors had higher generation probabilities. Estimated clonotype richness was generally larger for naive than for memory subsets. Incomplete sequencing was indicated by rarefaction of sorted-subset datasets, despite the large sequencing depth. Sharing across a handful of donors was observed for around 5% of naive CD4, over 3% of naive CD8, about 2.3% of memory CD4, and about 0.38% of memory CD8 clonotypes. Based on pairwise subsampling, the degree of clonotype sharing among donors was expected to be affected by sequencing depth. Only blood was sampled, and tissue TCR repertoires likely differ from those in blood.

Using the deep immunoSEQ assay, TCR CDR3 regions were amplified from genomic DNA by multiplex PCR. Extracted genomic DNA from each cell subset was distributed evenly across all wells of several immunoSEQ 96-well plates, and each plate was treated as a replicate. For sorted subsets, each replicate PCR was loaded with about 0.2 ug genomic DNA, equivalent to some 31,000 T cell genomes. Purified libraries were quantified with a Qubit 3.0 fluorometer, sized on a Bioanalyzer 2100, and re-quantified with the KAPA Library Quantification kit. Every immunoSEQ 96-well plate was sequenced on a dedicated single-read 150-cycle Illumina NextSeq 550 flow cell. In the paper's pipeline: The immunoSEQ output contained only junctional sequences without quality scores, so filtering could not match that applied to full-length reads. Sequences were annotated with PyIR, a Python wrapper for IgBLAST v1.9, using IMGT germline references to assign V/J genes and CDR3. Reads were removed for weak V/J assignments (E-value above 1e-6), missing CDR3, stop codons, out-of-frame junctions, or ambiguous translated residues. A V3J clonotype was defined by an identical inferred V gene, J gene, and CDR3 amino acid sequence. Percentage overlap between repertoires was calculated by dividing the number of shared unique clonotypes by the size of the smaller repertoire. RTK rarefaction, the Chao1 estimator, and Recon v2.1 estimates of unobserved clonotypes were used to assess repertoire richness. OLGA was used to compute generation probabilities for all TCRbeta clonotypes that the gDNA method yielded from a handful of donors. The source is immuneACCESS, and TCRdb retained only in-frame sequences with V and J called. Part of the clones is not carried over; for the studies checked, unresolved V genes explain less than half of this, and the remainder is unexplained. Clone size and V and J calls were adopted from that table, with D and trimming inferred from the DNA. Across this sample there are about 380,000 clones, with 90% to 98% seen only once. Of the sample, about 0.32% is held by the ten largest clones.

Healthy HIV-negative adults with no recently reported acute infections or vaccinations were included as donors. Every donor was a Caucasian adult living in Nashville, Tennessee, USA. CD8 memory samples combined magnetically selected CD45RO+ cells with CCR7-negative CD45RA+ effector memory (TemRA) cells. After blood collection by leukapheresis, PBMCs were isolated using Ficoll-Histopaque density gradient centrifugation and then cryopreserved in the vapor phase of liquid nitrogen. Analytical flow cytometry was used to check the purity and quantity of each magnetically sorted T cell population. Genomic DNA was isolated from each sorted fraction and quantified by UV absorbance on a Nanodrop 2000c.

Sequencing input: memory CD8+ T cells sorted from blood. What the cell subset or site label conveys for this sample: CD45RO+ cells pooled with CCR7-negative TemRA cells. In this chain, TRBV19 is recombined with TRBJ2-1; 11 bases in the middle match TRBD2. This clonotype was obtained from a man aged 25 to 45 in good health. DNA sequence: TGTGCCAGTAGTATGGGACTAGCGGACTACAATGAGCAGTTCTTC. This is translated as CASSMGLADYNEQFF.